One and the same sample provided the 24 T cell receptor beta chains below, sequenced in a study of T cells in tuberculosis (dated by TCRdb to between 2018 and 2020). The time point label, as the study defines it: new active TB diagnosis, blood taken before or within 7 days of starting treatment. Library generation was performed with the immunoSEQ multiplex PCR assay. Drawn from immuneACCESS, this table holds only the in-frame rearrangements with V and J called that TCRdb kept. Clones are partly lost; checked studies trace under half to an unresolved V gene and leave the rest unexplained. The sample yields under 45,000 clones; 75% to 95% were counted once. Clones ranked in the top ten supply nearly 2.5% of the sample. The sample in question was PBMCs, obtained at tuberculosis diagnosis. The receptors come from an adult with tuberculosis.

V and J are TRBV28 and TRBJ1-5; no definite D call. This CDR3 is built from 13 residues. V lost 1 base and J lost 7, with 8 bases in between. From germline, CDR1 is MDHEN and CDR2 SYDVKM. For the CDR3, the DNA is TGTGCCAGCAGTTTATCCCTTATCCAGCCCCAGCATTTT. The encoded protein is CASSLSLIQPQHF.

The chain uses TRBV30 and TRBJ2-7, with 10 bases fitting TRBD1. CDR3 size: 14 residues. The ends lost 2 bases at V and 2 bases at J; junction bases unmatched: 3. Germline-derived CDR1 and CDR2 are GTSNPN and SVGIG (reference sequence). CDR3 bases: TGTGCCTGGAGTCCCGGACAGGGGGCCTACGAGCAGTACTTC. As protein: CAWSPGQGAYEQYF. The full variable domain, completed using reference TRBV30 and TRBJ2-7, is SQTIHQWPATLVQPVGSPLSLECTVEGTSNPNLYWYRQAAGRGLQLLFYSVGIGQISSEVPQNLSASRPQDRQFILSSKKLLLSDSGFYLCAWSPGQGAYEQYFGPGTRLTVT.

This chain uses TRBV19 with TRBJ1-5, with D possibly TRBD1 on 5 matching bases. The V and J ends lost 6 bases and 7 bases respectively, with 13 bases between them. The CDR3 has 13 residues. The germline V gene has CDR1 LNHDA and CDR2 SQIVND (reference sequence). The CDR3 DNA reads TGTGCCAGTAGCATGACAGACGGGCAGCCCCAGCATTTT. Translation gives CASSMTDGQPQHF.

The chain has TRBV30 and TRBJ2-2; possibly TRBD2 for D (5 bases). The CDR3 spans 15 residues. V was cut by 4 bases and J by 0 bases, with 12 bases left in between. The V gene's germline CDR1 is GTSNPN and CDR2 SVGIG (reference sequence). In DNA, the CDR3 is TGTGCCTGGATCCGGAGGAGCTCGAACACCGGGGAGCTGTTTTTT. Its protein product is CAWIRRSSNTGELFF.

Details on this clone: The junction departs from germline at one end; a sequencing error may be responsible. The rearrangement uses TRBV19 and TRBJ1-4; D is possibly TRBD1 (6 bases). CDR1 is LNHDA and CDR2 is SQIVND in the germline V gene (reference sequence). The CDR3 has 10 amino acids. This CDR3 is CATWTVRTPF. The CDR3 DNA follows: TGTGCCACGTGGACAGTGAGGACTCCTTTT. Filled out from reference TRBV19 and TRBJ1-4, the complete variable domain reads DGGITQSPKYLFRKEGQNVTLSCEQNLNHDAMYWYRQDPGQGLRLIYYSQIVNDFQKGDIAEGYSVSREKKESFPLTVTSAQKNPTAFYLCATWTVRTPFGSGTQLSVL.

The CDR3 region is CATRGGTGELFF. The CDR3 region has the DNA TGTGCCACCAGGGGGGGGACCGGGGAGCTGTTTTTT. The chain carries TRBV28 and TRBJ2-2; possibly TRBD1 or TRBD2 for D (7 bases each). The CDR3 is 12 residues long. The V end was cut by 10 bases, the J end by 5 bases, with 11 bases between. The germline V gene has CDR1 MDHEN and CDR2 SYDVKM.

The chain's CDR3 is CASSQGQGAGELFF. CDR3 coding DNA: TGCGCCAGCAGCCAGGGACAGGGGGCCGGGGAGCTGTTTTTT. The genes are TRBV4-1 and TRBJ2-2; 11 bases are shared with TRBD1. V trimming: 3 bases; J trimming: 6 bases; junction bases outside the gene matches: 0. The CDR3 is made up of 14 amino acids. Germline values: CDR1 MGHRA, CDR2 YSYEKL.

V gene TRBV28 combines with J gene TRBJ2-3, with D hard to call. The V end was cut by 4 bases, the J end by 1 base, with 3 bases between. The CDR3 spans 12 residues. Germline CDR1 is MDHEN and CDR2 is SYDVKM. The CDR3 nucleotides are TGTGCCAGCAGTTCGGGCACAGATACGCAGTATTTT. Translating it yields CASSSGTDTQYF. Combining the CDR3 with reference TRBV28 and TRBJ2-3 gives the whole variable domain DVKVTQSSRYLVKRTGEKVFLECVQDMDHENMFWYRQDPGLGLRLIYFSYDVKMKEKGDIPEGYSVSREKKERFSLILESASTNQTSMYLCASSSGTDTQYFGPGTRLTVL.

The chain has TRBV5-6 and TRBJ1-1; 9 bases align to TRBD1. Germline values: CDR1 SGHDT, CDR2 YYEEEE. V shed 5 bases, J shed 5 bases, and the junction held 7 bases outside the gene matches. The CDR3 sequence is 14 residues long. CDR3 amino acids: CASSPLGQGTEAFF. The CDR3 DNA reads TGTGCCAGCAGTCCTTTGGGACAGGGAACTGAAGCTTTCTTT.

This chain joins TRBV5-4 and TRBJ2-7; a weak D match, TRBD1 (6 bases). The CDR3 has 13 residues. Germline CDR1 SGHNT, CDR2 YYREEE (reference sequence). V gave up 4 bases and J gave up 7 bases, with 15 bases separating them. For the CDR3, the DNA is TGTGCCAGCAGCCCCTGGGAAGACAGGGAGCAGTACTTC. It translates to CASSPWEDREQYF.

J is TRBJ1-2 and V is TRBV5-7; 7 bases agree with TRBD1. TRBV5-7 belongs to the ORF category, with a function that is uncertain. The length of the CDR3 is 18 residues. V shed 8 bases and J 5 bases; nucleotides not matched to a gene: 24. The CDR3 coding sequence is TGTGCCAGTCCCCGAACATACTTGGGACAGAATACGTGGTATGGCTACACCTTC. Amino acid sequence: CASPRTYLGQNTWYGYTF.

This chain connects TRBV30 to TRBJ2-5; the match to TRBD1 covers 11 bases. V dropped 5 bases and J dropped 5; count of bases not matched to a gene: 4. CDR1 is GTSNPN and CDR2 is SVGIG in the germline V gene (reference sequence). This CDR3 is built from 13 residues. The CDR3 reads CAWSGDRGETQYF. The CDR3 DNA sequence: TGTGCCTGGTCCGGGGACAGGGGGGAGACCCAGTACTTC. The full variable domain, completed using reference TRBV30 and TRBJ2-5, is SQTIHQWPATLVQPVGSPLSLECTVEGTSNPNLYWYRQAAGRGLQLLFYSVGIGQISSEVPQNLSASRPQDRQFILSSKKLLLSDSGFYLCAWSGDRGETQYFGPGTRLLVL.

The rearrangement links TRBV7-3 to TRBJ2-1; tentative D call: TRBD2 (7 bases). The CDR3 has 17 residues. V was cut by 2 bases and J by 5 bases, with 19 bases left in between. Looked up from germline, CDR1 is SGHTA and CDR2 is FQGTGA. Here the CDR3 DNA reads TGTGCCAGCAGCTTATGGGGGCCTAGCGGCTTGAACAATGAGCAGTTCTTC. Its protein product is CASSLWGPSGLNNEQFF.

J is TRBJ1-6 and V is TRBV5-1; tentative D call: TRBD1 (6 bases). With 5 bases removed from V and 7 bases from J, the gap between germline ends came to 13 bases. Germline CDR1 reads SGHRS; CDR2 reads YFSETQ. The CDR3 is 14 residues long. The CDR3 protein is CASRPTGTNSPLHF. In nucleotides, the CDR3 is TGCGCCAGCAGACCAACAGGGACCAATTCACCCCTCCACTTT. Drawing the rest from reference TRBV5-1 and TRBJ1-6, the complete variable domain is KAGVTQTPRYLIKTRGQQVTLSCSPISGHRSVSWYQQTPGQGLQFLFEYFSETQRNKGNFPGRFSGRQFSNSRSEMNVSTLELGDSALYLCASRPTGTNSPLHFGNGTRLTVT.

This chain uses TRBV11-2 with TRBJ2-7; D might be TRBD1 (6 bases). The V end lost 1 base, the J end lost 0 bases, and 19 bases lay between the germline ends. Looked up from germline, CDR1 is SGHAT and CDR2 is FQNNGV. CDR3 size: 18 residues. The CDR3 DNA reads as TGTGCCAGCAGCTTAGTTCGGGGTACACAGGGCCTCTCCTACGAGCAGTACTTC. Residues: CASSLVRGTQGLSYEQYF.

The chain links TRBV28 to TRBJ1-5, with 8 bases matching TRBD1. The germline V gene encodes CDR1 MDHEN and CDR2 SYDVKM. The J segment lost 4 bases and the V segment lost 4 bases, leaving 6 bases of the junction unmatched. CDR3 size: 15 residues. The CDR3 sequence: CASSSDRGPNQPQHF. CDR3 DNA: TGTGCCAGCAGTTCAGACAGGGGTCCGAATCAGCCCCAGCATTTT.

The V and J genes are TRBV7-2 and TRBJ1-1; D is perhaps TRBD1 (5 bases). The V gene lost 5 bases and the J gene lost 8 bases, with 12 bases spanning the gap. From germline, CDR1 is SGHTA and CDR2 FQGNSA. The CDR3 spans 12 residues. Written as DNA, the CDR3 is TGTGCCAGCAGCCTGGGGAGGGGAGAAGCTTTCTTT. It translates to CASSLGRGEAFF.

The CDR3 bases are TGCGCCAGCAGAATATCTGGAGATGGAAACACCATATATTTT. Translated: CASRISGDGNTIYF. The V call is TRBV5-1, the J call TRBJ1-3; D is unresolved. The germline gives CDR1 SGHRS, CDR2 YFSETQ. The CDR3 consists of 14 residues. V gave up 5 bases and J gave up 3 bases, with 12 bases separating them.

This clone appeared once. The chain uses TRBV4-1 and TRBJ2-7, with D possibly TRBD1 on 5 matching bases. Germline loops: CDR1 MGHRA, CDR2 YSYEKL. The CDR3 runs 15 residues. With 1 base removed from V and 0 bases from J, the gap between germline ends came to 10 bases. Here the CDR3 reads CASSQVSDSSYEQYV. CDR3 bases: TGCGCCAGCAGCCAAGTTTCTGACAGCTCCTACGAGCAGTACGTC.

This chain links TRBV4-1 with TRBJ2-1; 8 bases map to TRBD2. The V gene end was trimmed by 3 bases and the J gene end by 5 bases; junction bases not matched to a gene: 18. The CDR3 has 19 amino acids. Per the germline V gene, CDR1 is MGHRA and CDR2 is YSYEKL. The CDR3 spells CASSQYPGLRRGVNNEQFF. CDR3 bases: TGCGCCAGCAGCCAGTACCCTGGACTTAGGCGGGGGGTGAACAATGAGCAGTTCTTC.

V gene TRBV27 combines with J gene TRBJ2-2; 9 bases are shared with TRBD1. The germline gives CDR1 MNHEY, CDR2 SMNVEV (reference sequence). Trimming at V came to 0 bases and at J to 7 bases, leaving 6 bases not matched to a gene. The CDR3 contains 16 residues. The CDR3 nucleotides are TGTGCCAGCAGTTTATCGGGACAGGGTCCTATCGGGGAGCTGTTTTTT. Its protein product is CASSLSGQGPIGELFF.

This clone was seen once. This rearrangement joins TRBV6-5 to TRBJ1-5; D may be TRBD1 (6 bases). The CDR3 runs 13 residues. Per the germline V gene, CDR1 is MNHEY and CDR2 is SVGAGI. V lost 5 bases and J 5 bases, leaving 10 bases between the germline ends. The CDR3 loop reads CASSRDTYQPQHF. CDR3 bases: TGTGCCAGCAGTCGGGACACATATCAGCCCCAGCATTTT.

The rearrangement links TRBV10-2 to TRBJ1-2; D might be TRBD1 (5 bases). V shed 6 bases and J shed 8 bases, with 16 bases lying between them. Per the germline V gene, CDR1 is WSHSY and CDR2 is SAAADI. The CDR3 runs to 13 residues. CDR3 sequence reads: CASRGGEVKGYTF. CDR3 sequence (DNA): TGCGCCAGCAGGGGGGGAGAGGTCAAAGGCTACACCTTC.

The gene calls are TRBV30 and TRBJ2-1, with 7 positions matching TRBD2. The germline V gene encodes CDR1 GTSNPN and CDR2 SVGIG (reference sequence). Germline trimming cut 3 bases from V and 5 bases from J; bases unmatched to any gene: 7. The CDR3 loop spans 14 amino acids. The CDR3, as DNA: TGTGCCTGGAGAGGACGACTAGCCAACAATGAGCAGTTCTTC. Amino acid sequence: CAWRGRLANNEQFF.